One TCR beta chain is described in this entry. Antigen: not known. The data originate from a study of identical twins. Study outcomes and limitations: A lower insertion count was a feature of abundant cord blood beta clonotypes, with no such feature in memory repertoires. Cross-sectional statistical analysis, not tracking of the same donors, underpinned the conclusions.

This CDR3 is 13 amino acids long. Trimming left V 5 bases short and J 0 bases short, with 9 bases between. Germline V lookup: CDR1 SGHDT, CDR2 YYEEEE. TCRdb re-called the 5' RACE reads with MiXCR, one entry per CDR3 protein. Counted here are around 480,000 distinct CDR3 sequences, more than 13% occurring once; the ten biggest clones make up approximately 0.98%. The sample was also reused in another study, on yellow fever vaccine responses in identical twins.

V is TRBV5-6 and J is TRBJ2-7, with a weak D call TRBD1 (6 bases). Sample: CD4+ T cells sorted from blood. This TCR derives from a woman younger than 30 in good health. CDR3 in amino acids: CASRRQDSYEQYF. In DNA, the CDR3 is TGTGCCAGCAGGAGACAGGACTCCTACGAGCAGTACTTC.